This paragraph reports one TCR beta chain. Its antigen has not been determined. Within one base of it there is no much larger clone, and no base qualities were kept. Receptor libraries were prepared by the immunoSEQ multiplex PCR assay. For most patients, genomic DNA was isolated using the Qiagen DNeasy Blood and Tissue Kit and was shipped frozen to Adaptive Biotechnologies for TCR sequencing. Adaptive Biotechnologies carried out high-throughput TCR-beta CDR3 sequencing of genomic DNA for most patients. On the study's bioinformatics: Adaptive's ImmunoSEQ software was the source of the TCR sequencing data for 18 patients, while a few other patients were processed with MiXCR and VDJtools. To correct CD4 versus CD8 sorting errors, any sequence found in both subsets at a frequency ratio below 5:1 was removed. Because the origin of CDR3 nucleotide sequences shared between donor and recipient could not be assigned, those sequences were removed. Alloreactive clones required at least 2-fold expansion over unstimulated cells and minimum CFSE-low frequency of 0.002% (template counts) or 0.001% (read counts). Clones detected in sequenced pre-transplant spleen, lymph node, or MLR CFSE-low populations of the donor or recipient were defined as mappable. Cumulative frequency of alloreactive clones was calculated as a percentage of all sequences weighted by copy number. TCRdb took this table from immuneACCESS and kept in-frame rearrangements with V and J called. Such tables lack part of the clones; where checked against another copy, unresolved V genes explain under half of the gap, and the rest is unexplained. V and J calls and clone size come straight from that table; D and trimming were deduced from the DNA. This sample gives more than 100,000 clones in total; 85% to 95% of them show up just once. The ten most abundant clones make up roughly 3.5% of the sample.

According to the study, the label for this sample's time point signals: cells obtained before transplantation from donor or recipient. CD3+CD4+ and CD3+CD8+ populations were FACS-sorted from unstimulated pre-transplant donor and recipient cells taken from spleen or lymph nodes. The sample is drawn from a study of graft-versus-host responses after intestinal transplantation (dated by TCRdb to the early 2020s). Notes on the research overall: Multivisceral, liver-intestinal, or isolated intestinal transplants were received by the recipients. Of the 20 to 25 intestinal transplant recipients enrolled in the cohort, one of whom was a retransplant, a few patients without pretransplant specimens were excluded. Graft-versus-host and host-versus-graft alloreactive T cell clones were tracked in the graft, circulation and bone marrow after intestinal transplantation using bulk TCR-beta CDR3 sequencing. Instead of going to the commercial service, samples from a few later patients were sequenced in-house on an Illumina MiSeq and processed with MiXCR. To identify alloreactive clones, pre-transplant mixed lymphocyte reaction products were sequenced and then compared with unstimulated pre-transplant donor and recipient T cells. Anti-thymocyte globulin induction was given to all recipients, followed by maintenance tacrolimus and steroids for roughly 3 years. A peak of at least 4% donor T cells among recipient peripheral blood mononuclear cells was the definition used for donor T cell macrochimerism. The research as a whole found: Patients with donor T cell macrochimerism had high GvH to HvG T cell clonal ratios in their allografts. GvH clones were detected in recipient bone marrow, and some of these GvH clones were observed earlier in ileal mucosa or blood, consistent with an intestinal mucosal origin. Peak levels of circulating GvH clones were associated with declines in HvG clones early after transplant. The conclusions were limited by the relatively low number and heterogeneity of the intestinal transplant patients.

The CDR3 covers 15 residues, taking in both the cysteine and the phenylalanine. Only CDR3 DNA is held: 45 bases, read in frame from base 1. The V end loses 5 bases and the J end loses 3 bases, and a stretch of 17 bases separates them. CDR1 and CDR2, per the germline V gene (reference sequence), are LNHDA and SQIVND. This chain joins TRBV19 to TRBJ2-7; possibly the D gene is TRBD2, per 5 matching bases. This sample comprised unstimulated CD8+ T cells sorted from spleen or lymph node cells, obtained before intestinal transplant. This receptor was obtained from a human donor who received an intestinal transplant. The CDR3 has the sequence CASSSPRLADYEQYF. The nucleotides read TGTGCCAGTAGTTCCCCGAGGCTAGCTGACTACGAGCAGTACTTC.